The clone carrying this T cell receptor beta chain occurred many times. Its antigen is as yet unknown. This entry belongs to a study of blood T cells in healthy people across ages. Broader study findings: In the absence of known donor CMV status, changes in expanded clonotypes were possibly confounded. Getting older went along with TCR beta diversity per million T cells dropping roughly linearly. Without sorted subsets, naive and antigen-experienced compartments could not be conclusively compared.

Primed by a sample-barcoded 5' primer and a J-beta primer mix, a second PCR proceeded for 7 to 11 cycles. TCRdb re-derived calls from the 5' RACE reads in MiXCR, one entry per CDR3 protein. The repertoire holds more than 800,000 distinct CDR3 sequences, less than 35% seen once, with roughly 17% in the top ten. CDR3 length: 14 amino acids. With 2 bases clipped from V and 6 bases from J, the junction kept 6 bases outside the gene matches. The germline CDR1 and CDR2 sequences are ENHRY and SYGVKD. The TCR comes from a woman of 80 years or more in good health. Specimen: blood. The V gene is TRBV10-3, the J gene TRBJ2-7, with 8 bases lining up with TRBD1. CDR3 DNA sequence: TGTGCCATCAGTGAGAACTCACAGGGGGTCGAGCAGTACTTC. It specifies CAISENSQGVEQYF.